This is a list of T cell receptor beta chains from one sample in a study of cytomegalovirus exposure and HLA in healthy donors. Clones were read by immunoSEQ multiplex PCR, and TCRdb kept only the in-frame ones, dropping some. Of under 400,000 clones listed, about nine tenths are singletons. The sample was PBMCs. The origin of the receptors is a woman younger than 30 in good health and CMV-seronegative. Each CDR3 is given with its conserved first and last residue. The order of the fields is clone size, V gene, J gene, D gene, CDR3 DNA, CDR3 protein. A D gene is named only where the DNA matches it firmly. For some rows the clone size is stated as once, few or many, or as a class when expanded; others skip it.

once	TRBV11-2	TRBJ2-7	.	TGTGCCAGCAGCTTATCCCCGGGGAGCTACGAGCAGTACTTC	CASSLSPGSYEQYF
.	TRBV28	TRBJ2-7	TRBD1	TGTGCCAGCAGTGCAGGAAGGACAGGGTATTACGAGCAGTACTTC	CASSAGRTGYYEQYF
.	TRBV4-2	TRBJ2-2	TRBD2	TGTGCCAGCAGCCAGGCCACCGGGACTAGTAACGGGGAGCTGTTTTTT	CASSQATGTSNGELFF
.	TRBV30	TRBJ1-1	TRBD1	TGTGCCTGGGGGGGACAGTTGAACACTGAAGCTTTCTTT	CAWGGQLNTEAFF
.	TRBV5-5	TRBJ1-6	.	TGTGCCAGCATCCTCTACCAGGGTTACAATTCACCCCTCCACTTT	CASILYQGYNSPLHF
.	TRBV20-1	TRBJ2-1	TRBD2	TGCAGTGCTAGGGGGGGGAATGAGCAGTTCTTC	CSARGGNEQFF
.	TRBV30	TRBJ2-2	TRBD1	TGTGCCTGTCCCCCGGGACAGGGGGTTGTCACCGGGGAGCTGTTTTTT	CACPPGQGVVTGELFF
.	TRBV27	TRBJ1-6	.	TGTGCCAGCAGCTCCGGACAATCGCATTCACCCCTCCACTTT	CASSSGQSHSPLHF
.	TRBV13	TRBJ2-7	.	TGTGCCAGCAGCTTCAGAACAGTTGAGAACGAGCAGTACTTC	CASSFRTVENEQYF
.	TRBV10-3	TRBJ2-5	TRBD2	TGTGCCATCAGTGAAGGACTAGCGGGGCAGGAGACCCAGTACTTC	CAISEGLAGQETQYF
.	TRBV28	TRBJ1-1	.	TGTGCCAGCACCCCTCTGAACACTGAAGCTTTCTTT	CASTPLNTEAFF
.	TRBV27	TRBJ2-1	TRBD2	TGTGCCAGCAGTGGGGACTACCACTACAATGAGCAGTTCTTC	CASSGDYHYNEQFF
.	TRBV2	TRBJ2-3	TRBD1	TGTGCCAGCAGTGAACCGGGACAGGGGGCCCGGGGCACAGATACGCAGTATTTT	CASSEPGQGARGTDTQYF
.	TRBV10-3	TRBJ2-3	.	TGTGCCATCAGCTTAGCCCGAGCCATACCCAAAGATACGCAGTATTTT	CAISLARAIPKDTQYF
.	TRBV19	TRBJ1-2	.	TGTGCCAGTAGCCCTCCCACAGGGAATTATGGCTACACCTTC	CASSPPTGNYGYTF
.	TRBV28	TRBJ2-5	.	TGTGCCAGCAGTCCCTCGCGGCAAGAGACCCAGTACTTC	CASSPSRQETQYF
.	TRBV30	TRBJ2-1	TRBD2	TGTGCCTGGAGTGTAGCGGGGGGCTATTACAATGAGCAGTTCTTC	CAWSVAGGYYNEQFF
.	TRBV5-1	TRBJ1-4	TRBD1	TGCGCCAGCAGCCTGACACCGACAGGGACTAATGAAAAACTGTTTTTT	CASSLTPTGTNEKLFF
.	TRBV19	TRBJ2-1	.	TGTGCCAGTAGTATAGCCGGACTCCCGGGGAATGAGCAGTTCTTC	CASSIAGLPGNEQFF
once	TRBV7-9	TRBJ2-7	.	TGTGCCAGCAGCCCGAGGTACGAGCAGTACTTC	CASSPRYEQYF
.	TRBV6-6	TRBJ2-1	.	TGTGCCAGCAGTTACGACTATATCTACAATGAGCAGTTCTTC	CASSYDYIYNEQFF
.	TRBV28	TRBJ2-7	.	TGTGCCAGCAGTTACCGGGACACTTCCTACGAGCAGTACTTC	CASSYRDTSYEQYF
.	TRBV29-1	TRBJ1-2	TRBD1	TGCAGCGTAGAAGGACAGGGGGCAGGCTACACCTTC	CSVEGQGAGYTF